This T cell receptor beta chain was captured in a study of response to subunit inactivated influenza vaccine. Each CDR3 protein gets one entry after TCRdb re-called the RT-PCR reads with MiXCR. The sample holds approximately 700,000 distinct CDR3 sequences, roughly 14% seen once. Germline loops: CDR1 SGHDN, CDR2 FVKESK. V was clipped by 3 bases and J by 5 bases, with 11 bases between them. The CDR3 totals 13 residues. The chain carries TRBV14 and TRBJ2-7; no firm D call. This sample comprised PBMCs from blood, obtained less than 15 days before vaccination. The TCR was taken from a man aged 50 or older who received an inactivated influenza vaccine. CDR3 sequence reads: CASSQFSTDEQYF. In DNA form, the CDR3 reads TGTGCCAGCAGCCAGTTTAGCACAGACGAGCAGTACTTC.